This TCR beta chain was sequenced during a study of early T cells in non-severe SARS-CoV-2 infection. This clonotype was found many times. Germline values: CDR1 SGHNT, CDR2 YYREEE (reference sequence). J lost 1 base, V lost 4 bases, and 8 bases had no gene match. The CDR3 sequence is 17 residues long. Via MiXCR, TCRdb re-called the 5' RACE reads, giving one row per CDR3 protein. Of 100,000 to 120,000 distinct CDR3 sequences listed, around an eighth are singletons. The chain carries TRBV5-4 and TRBJ2-5; TRBD2 aligns across 12 bases. The clonotype comes from an adult who was a healthcare worker with PCR-confirmed SARS-CoV-2 infection or an uninfected control (not recorded which). The sequenced material came from whole blood. In DNA, the CDR3 is TGTGCCAGCAGCCCAAGACTAGCGGGGGCCTTCCAAGAGACCCAGTACTTC. Translation: CASSPRLAGAFQETQYF.